These T cell receptor beta chains were read from a single sample in a study of shared clonotypes between healthy human individuals. Here immunoSEQ multiplex PCR was the method, and the copy in TCRdb shows in-frame clones only, minus some. The sample carries roughly 2,500,000 clones, 80% to 95% recorded once. Sequencing input: naive CD4+ T cells from PBMCs. The origin of the receptors is a man in his late teens or twenties in good health. Some clones in this sample may be carry-over from other donors' samples. The CDR3 runs from the conserved cysteine through the conserved F or W. Fields, in order: CDR3 protein, V gene, CDR3 length.

CDR3: CASSQDGYGGRPKNTEAFF
V: TRBV4-2
length: 19

CDR3: CASSPLGGFEQYF
V: TRBV7-6
length: 13

CDR3: CASSLAAVSYEQYF
V: TRBV7-2
length: 14

CDR3: CASSLGAERGNTIYF
V: TRBV7-9
length: 15

CDR3: CASSISPMETQYF
V: TRBV19
length: 13

CDR3: CASSYSFPSSYEQYF
V: TRBV6-5
length: 15

CDR3: CASRGQGASGQPQHF
V: TRBV2
length: 15

CDR3: CAKQGARAETQYF
V: TRBV2
length: 13

CDR3: CASTLYRGPRPLGSYEQYF
V: TRBV23-1
length: 19

CDR3: CAISDLGTEAFF
V: TRBV10-3
length: 12

CDR3: CASSGLAGTYNEQFF
V: TRBV5-4
length: 15

CDR3: CASSVDSSTDTQYF
V: TRBV9
length: 14

CDR3: CASSLWGLGGDSGEKLFF
V: TRBV27
length: 18

CDR3: CATSRDGGSGNEQFF
V: TRBV15
length: 15

CDR3: CASTERGMTYNEQFF
V: TRBV7-9
length: 15

CDR3: CASSDGLAGANEQFF
V: TRBV6-1
length: 15

CDR3: CASSFNAGVYEQYF
V: TRBV27
length: 14

CDR3: CASSNSRVAEAFF
V: TRBV4-2
length: 13